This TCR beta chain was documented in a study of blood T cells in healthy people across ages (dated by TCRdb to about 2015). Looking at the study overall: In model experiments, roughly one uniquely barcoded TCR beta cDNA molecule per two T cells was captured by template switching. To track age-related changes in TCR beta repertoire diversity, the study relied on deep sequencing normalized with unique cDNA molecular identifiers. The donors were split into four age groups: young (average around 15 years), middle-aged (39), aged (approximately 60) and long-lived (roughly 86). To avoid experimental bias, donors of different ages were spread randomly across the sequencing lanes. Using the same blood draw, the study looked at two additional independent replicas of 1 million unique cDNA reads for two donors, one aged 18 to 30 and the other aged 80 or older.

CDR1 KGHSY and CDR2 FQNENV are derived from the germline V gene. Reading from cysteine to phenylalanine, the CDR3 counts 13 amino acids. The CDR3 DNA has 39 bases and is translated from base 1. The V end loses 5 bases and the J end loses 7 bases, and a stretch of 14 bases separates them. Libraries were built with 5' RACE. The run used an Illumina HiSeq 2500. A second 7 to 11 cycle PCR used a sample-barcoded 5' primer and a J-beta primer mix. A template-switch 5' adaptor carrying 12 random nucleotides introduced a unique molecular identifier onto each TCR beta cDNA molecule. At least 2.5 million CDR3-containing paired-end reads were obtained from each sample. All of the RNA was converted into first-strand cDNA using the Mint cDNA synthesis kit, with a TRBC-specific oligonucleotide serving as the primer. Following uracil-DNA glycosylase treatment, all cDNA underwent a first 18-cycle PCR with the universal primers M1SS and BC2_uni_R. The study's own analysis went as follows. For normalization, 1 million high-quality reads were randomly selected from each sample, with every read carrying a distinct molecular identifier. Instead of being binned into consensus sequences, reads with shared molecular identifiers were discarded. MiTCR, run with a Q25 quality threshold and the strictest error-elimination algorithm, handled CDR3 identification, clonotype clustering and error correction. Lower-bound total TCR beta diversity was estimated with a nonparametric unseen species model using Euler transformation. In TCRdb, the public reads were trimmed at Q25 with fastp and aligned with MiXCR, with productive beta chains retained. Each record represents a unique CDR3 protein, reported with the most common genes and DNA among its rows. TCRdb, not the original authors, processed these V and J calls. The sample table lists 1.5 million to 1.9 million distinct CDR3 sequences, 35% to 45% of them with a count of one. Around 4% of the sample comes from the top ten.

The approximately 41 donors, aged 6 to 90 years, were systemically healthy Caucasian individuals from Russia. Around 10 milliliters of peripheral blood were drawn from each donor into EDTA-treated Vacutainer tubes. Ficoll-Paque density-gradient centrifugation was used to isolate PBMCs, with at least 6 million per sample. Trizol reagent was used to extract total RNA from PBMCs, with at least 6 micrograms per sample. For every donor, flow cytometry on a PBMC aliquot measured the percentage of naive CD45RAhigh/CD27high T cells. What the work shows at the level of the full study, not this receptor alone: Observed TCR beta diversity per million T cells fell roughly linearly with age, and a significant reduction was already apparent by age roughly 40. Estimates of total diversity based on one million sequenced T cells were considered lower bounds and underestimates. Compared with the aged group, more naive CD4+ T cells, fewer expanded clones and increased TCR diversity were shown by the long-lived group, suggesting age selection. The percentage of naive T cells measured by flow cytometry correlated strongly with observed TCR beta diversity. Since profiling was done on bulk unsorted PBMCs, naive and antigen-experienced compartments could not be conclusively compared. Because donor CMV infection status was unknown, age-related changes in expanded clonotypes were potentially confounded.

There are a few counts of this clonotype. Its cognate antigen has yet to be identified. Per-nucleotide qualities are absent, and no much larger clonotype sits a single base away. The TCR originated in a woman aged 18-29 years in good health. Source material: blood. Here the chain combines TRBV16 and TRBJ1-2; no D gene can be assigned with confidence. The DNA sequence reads TGTGCCAGCAGCAGTACACCAAAAATTGGCTACACCTTC. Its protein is CASSSTPKIGYTF.